This T cell receptor (beta chain) was sequenced during a study of post-analysis software for immune sequencing data. Study-wide results and caveats: Samples from a shared batch, those prepared together, strongly co-clustered by F measure. Diversity measured as normalized Chao1 was significantly lower in multiple sclerosis patients than in controls. A handful of TRBV segments were significantly more frequent in patients than in controls. TRBV5-6, TRBV5-1 and TRBV20-1 were among these segments.

The authors incorporated unique molecular identifiers into the TCR beta cDNA libraries. TCRdb re-analysed the PCR reads in MiXCR, keeping a single row per CDR3 protein. The sample consists of about 560,000 distinct CDR3 sequences, around 44% of them appearing once. Comment on this clonotype: Its antigen is still unknown.

The V segment lost 0 bases and the J segment 7 bases; nucleotides outside the gene matches: 5. This CDR3 has 16 residues. Per germline, CDR1 SEHNR and CDR2 FQNEAQ (reference sequence). This TCR was sampled from a girl aged 5-17 years with multiple sclerosis. Sequenced material: blood. The chain links TRBV7-9 to TRBJ2-1, with 11 bases lining up with TRBD2. CDR3: CASSLAFSGGANEQFF. In DNA, the CDR3 is TGTGCCAGCAGCTTAGCGTTTAGCGGGGGGGCAAATGAGCAGTTCTTC.